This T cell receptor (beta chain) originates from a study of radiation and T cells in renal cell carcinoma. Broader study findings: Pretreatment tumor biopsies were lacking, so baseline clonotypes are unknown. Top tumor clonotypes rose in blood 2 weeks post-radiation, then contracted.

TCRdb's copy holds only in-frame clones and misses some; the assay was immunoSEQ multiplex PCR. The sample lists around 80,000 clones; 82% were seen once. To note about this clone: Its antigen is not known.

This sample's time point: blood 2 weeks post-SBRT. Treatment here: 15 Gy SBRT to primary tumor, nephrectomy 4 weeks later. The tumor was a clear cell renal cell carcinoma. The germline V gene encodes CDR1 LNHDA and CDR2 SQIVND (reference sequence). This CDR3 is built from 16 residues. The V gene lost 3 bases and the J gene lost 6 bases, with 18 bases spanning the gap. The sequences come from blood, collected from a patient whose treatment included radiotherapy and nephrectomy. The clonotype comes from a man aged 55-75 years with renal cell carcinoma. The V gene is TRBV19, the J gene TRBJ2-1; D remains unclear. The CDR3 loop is CASSIPKGDIPNEQFF. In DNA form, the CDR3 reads TGTGCCAGTAGTATCCCGAAAGGTGATATCCCCAATGAGCAGTTCTTC. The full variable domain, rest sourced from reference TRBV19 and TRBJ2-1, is DGGITQSPKYLFRKEGQNVTLSCEQNLNHDAMYWYRQDPGQGLRLIYYSQIVNDFQKGDIAEGYSVSREKKESFPLTVTSAQKNPTAFYLCASSIPKGDIPNEQFFGPGTRLTVL.